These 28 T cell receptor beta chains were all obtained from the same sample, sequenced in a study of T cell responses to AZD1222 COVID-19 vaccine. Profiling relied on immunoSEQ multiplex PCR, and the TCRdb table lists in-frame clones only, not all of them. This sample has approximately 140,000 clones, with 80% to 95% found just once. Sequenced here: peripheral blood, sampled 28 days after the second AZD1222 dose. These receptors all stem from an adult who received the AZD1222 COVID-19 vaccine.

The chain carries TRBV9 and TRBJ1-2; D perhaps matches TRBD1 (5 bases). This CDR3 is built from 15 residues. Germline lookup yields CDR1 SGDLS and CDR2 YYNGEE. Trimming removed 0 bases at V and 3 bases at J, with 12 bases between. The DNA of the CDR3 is TGTGCCAGCAGCGTAGAGGAAAGGGGCGACTATGGCTACACCTTC. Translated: CASSVEERGDYGYTF.

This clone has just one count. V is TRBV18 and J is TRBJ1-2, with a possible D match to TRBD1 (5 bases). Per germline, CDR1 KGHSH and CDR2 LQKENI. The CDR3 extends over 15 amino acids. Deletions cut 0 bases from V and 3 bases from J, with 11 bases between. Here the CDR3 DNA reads TGTGCCAGCTCACCACCGGGGCAAGGTGACTATGGCTACACCTTC. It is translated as CASSPPGQGDYGYTF.

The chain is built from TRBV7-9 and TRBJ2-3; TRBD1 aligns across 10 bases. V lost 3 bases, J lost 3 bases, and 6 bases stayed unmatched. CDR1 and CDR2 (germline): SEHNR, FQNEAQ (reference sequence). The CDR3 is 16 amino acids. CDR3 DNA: TGTGCCAGCAGCTTTCAACCGGGACAGGGGACAGATACGCAGTATTTT. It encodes CASSFQPGQGTDTQYF.

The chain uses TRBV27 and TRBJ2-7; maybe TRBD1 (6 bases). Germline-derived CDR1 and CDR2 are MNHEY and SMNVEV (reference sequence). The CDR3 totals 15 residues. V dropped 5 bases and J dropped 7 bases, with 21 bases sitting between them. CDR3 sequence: CASSLVGTPLREQYV. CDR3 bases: TGTGCCAGCAGTCTCGTCGGGACACCCCTCCGGGAGCAGTACGTC.

CDR3 coding DNA: TGTGCCAGCAGATCCGGGACGGTCTCCTACAATGAGCAGTTCTTC. This translates into CASRSGTVSYNEQFF. The chain uses TRBV27 and TRBJ2-1; D may match TRBD1 or TRBD2 (5 bases each). The CDR3 contains 15 residues. With 6 bases removed from V and 0 bases from J, the gap between germline ends came to 12 bases. CDR1 MNHEY and CDR2 SMNVEV come from the germline V gene (reference sequence).

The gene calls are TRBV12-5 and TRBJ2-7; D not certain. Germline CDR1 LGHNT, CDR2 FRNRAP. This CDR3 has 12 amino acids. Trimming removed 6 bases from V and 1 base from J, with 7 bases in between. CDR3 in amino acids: CASGPASYEQYF. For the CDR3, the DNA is TGTGCTAGTGGCCCTGCATCCTACGAGCAGTACTTC.

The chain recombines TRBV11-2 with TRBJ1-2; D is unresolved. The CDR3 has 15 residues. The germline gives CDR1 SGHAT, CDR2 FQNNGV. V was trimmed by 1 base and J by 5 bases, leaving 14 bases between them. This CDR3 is CASSLASTSGYGYTF. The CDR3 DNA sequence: TGTGCCAGCAGCTTAGCGTCGACGTCGGGGTATGGCTACACCTTC.

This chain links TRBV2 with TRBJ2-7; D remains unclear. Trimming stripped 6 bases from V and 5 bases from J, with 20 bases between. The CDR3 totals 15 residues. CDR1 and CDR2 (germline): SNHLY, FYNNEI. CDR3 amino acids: CASRPPVGFGNEQYF. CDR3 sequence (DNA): TGTGCCAGCAGACCCCCAGTTGGGTTCGGAAACGAGCAGTACTTC.

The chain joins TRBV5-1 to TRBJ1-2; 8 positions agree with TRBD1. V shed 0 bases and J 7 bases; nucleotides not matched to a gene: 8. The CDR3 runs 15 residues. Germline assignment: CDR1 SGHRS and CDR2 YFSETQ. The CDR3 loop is CASSLDQGAFIGYTF. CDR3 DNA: TGCGCCAGCAGCTTGGATCAGGGGGCTTTCATTGGCTACACCTTC.

The CDR3 spells CASSLAGTGDGNEQFF. The CDR3, as DNA: TGCGCCAGCAGCTTGGCCGGGACAGGGGATGGGAATGAGCAGTTCTTC. The chain links TRBV5-1 to TRBJ2-1; TRBD1 agrees at 10 bases. The CDR3 length is 16 residues. CDR1 and CDR2 from the germline V gene are SGHRS and YFSETQ. V was pared by 0 bases and J by 7 bases, with 7 bases of the junction left unmatched.

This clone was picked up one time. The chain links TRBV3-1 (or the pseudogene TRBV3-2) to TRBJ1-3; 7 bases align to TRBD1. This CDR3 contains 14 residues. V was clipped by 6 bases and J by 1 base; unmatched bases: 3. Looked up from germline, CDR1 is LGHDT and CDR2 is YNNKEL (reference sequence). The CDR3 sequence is CASRAQGSGNTIYF. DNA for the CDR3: TGTGCCAGCAGAGCACAGGGGTCTGGAAACACCATATATTTT.

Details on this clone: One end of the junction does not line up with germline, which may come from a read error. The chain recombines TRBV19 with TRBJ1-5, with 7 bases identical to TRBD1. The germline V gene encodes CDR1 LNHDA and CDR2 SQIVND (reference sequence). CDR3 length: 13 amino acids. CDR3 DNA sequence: TGTGCCAGTAGTAACCAGCGACAGGGTCGCGCCATTTTT. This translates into CASSNQRQGRAIF.

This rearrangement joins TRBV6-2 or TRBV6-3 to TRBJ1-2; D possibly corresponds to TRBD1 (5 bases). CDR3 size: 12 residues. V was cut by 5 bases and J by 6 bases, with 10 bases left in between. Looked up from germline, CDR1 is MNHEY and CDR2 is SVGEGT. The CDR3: CASSEDKNGYTF. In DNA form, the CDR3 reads TGTGCCAGCAGTGAGGACAAGAATGGCTACACCTTC.

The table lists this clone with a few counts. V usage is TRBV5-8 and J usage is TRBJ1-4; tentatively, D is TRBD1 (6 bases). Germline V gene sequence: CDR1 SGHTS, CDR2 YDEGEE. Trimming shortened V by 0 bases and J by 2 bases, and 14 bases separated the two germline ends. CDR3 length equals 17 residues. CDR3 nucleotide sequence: TGTGCCAGCAGCTTGGGAGGACAGTCGATGACTAATGAAAAACTGTTTTTT. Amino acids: CASSLGGQSMTNEKLFF.

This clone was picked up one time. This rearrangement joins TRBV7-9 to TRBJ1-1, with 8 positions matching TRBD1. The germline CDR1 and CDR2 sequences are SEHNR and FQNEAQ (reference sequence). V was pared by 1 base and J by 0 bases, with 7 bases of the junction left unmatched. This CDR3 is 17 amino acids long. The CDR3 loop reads CASSLDPQGALNTEAFF. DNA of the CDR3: TGTGCCAGCAGCTTAGACCCCCAGGGGGCTTTGAACACTGAAGCTTTCTTT. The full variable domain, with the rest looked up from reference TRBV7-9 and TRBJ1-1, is DTGVSQNPRHKITKRGQNVTFRCDPISEHNRLYWYRQTLGQGPEFLTYFQNEAQLEKSRLLSDRFSAERPKGSFSTLEIQRTEQGDSAMYLCASSLDPQGALNTEAFFGQGTRLTVV.

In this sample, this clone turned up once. The CDR3 region is CASSVDPGMNTEAFF. CDR3 sequence (DNA): TGCGCCAGCAGCGTCGATCCGGGGATGAACACTGAAGCTTTCTTT. The chain is built from TRBV5-1 and TRBJ1-1; D is undetermined. V lost 4 bases and J 0 bases, leaving 13 bases between the germline ends. This CDR3 has 15 residues. Germline V gives CDR1 SGHRS, CDR2 YFSETQ.

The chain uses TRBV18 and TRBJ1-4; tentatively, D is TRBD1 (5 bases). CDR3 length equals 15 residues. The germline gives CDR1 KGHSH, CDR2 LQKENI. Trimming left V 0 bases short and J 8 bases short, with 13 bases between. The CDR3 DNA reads TGTGCCAGCTCACCACCGAGCCTTAAGGGGGAAAAACTGTTTTTT. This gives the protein CASSPPSLKGEKLFF.

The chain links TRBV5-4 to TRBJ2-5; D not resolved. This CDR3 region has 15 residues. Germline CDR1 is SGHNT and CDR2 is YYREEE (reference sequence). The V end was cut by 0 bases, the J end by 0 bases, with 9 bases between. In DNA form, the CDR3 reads TGTGCCAGCAGCTTGGTGGGCACGCACCAAGAGACCCAGTACTTC. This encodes CASSLVGTHQETQYF.

The CDR3 nucleotides are TGTGCCAGTAGTATCCGAGTAGCGGGAGGAGGGGAGACCCAGTACTTC. As protein: CASSIRVAGGGETQYF. The rearrangement links TRBV19 to TRBJ2-5, with 10 bases aligning to TRBD2. The V gene end was trimmed by 3 bases and the J gene end by 5 bases; junction bases not matched to a gene: 9. The CDR3 has 16 residues. The germline CDR1 and CDR2 sequences are LNHDA and SQIVND (reference sequence). The entire variable domain, with the rest obtained from reference TRBV19 and TRBJ2-5, is as follows: DGGITQSPKYLFRKEGQNVTLSCEQNLNHDAMYWYRQDPGQGLRLIYYSQIVNDFQKGDIAEGYSVSREKKESFPLTVTSAQKNPTAFYLCASSIRVAGGGETQYFGPGTRLLVL.

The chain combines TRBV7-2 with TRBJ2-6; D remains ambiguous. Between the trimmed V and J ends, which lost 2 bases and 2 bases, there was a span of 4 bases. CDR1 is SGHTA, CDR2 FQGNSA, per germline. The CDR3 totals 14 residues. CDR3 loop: CASSLWPGANVLTF. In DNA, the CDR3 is TGTGCCAGCAGCTTATGGCCTGGGGCCAACGTCCTGACTTTC.

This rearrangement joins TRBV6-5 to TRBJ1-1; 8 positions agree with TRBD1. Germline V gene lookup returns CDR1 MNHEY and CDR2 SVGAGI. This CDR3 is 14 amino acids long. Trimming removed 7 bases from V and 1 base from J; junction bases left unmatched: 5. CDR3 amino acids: CASIPGQGNTEAFF. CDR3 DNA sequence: TGTGCCAGCATCCCCGGACAGGGGAACACTGAAGCTTTCTTT.

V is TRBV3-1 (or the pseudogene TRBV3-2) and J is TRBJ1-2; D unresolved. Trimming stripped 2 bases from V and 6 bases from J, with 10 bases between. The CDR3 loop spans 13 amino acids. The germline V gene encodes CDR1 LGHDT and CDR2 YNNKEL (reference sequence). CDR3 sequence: CASSQSMGNGYTF. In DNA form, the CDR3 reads TGTGCCAGCAGCCAATCAATGGGCAATGGCTACACCTTC.

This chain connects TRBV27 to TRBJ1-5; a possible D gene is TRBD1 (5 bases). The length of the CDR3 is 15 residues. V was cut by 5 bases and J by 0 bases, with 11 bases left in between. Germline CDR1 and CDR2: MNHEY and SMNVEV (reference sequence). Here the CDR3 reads CASSGSGDSNQPQHF. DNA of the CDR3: TGTGCCAGCAGTGGGTCGGGGGATAGCAATCAGCCCCAGCATTTT.

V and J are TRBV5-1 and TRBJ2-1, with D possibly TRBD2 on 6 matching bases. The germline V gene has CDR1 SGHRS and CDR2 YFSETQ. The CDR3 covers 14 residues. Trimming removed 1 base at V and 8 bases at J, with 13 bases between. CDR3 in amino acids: CASSLPGRTDEQFF. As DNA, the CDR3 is TGCGCCAGCAGCTTGCCGGGGAGGACGGATGAGCAGTTCTTC.

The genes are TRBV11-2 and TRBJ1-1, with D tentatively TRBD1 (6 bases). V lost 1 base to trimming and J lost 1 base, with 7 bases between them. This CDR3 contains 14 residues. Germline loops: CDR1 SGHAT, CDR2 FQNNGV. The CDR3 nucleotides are TGTGCCAGCAGCTTAGGGGGACAGAACACTGAAGCTTTCTTT. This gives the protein CASSLGGQNTEAFF.

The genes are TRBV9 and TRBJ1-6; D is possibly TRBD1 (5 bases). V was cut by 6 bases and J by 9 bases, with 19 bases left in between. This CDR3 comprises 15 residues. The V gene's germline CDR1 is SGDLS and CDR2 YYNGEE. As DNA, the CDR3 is TGTGCCAGCACCAATGGGGCAGGGATGGGTTCACCCCTCCACTTT. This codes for CASTNGAGMGSPLHF.

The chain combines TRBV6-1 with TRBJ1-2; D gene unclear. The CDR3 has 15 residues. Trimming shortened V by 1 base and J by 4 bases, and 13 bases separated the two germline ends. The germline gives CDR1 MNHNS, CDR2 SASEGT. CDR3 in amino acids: CASSEGQVTFYGYTF. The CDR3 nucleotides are TGTGCCAGCAGTGAAGGGCAGGTTACCTTCTATGGCTACACCTTC.

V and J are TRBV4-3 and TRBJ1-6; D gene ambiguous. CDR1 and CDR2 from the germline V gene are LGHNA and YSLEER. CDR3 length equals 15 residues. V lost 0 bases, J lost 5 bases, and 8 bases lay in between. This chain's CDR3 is CASSQDRANNSPLHF. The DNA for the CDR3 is TGCGCCAGCAGCCAAGATCGGGCCAATAATTCACCCCTCCACTTT.